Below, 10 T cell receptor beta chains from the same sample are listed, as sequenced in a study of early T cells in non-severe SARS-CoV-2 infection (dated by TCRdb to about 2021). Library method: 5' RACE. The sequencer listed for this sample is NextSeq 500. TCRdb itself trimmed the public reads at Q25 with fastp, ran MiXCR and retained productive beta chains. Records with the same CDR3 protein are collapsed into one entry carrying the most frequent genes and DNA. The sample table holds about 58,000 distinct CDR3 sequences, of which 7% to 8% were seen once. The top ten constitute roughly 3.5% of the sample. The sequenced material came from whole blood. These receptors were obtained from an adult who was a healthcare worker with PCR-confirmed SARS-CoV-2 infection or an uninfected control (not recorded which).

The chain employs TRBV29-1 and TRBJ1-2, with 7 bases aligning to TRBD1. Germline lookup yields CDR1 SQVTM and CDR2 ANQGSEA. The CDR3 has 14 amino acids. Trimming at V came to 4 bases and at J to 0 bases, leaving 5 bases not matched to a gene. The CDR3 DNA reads TGCAGCGTTGCCCCGGGACAGACTAACTATGGCTACACCTTC. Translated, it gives CSVAPGQTNYGYTF.

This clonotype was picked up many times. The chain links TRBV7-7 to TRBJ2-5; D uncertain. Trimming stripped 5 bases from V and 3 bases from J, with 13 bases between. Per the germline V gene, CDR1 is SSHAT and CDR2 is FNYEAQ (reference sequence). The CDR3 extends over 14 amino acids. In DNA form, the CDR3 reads TGTGCCAGCAGCCAAAACACAGCCAAAGAGACCCAGTACTTC. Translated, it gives CASSQNTAKETQYF.

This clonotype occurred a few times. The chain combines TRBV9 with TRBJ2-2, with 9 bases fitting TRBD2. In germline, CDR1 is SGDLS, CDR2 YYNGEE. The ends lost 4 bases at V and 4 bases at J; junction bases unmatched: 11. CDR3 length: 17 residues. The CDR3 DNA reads TGTGCCAGCAGCCCCATCGCGGGAGGGAAAAGCACCGGGGAGCTGTTTTTT. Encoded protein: CASSPIAGGKSTGELFF.

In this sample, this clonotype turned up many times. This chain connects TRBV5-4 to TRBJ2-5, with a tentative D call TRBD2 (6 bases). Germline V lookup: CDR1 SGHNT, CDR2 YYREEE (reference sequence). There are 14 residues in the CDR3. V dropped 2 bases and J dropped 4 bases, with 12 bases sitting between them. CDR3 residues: CASSFGGAGETQYF. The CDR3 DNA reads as TGTGCCAGCAGCTTTGGGGGAGCGGGAGAGACCCAGTACTTC.

The CDR3 loop is CASSDRETGETQYF. Here the CDR3 DNA reads TGTGCCAGCAGTGACAGGGAAACGGGGGAGACCCAGTACTTC. The chain joins TRBV12-3 or TRBV12-4 to TRBJ2-5; 7 nucleotides line up with TRBD1. After removal of 5 bases from V and 5 bases from J, the junction contained 8 bases not matched to a gene. This CDR3 is 14 amino acids long.

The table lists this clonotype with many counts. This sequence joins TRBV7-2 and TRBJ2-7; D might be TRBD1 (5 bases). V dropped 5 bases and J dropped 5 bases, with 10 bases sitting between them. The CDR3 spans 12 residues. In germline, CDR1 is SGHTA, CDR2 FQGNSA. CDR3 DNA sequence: TGTGCCAGCAGCCTTTCCAGGGACGAGCAGTACTTC. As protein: CASSLSRDEQYF.

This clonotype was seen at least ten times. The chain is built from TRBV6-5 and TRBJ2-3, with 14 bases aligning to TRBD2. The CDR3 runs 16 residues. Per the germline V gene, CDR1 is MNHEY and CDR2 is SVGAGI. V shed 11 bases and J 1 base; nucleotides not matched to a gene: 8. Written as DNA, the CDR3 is TGTGCCCCCCACGGGGGACTAGCGGGAGGCACAGATACGCAGTATTTT. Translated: CAPHGGLAGGTDTQYF.

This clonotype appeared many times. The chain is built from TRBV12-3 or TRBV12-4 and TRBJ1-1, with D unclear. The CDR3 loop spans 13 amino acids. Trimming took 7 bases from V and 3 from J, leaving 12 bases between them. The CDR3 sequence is CASIQGLDTEAFF. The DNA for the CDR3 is TGTGCCAGCATTCAAGGTCTCGACACTGAAGCTTTCTTT.

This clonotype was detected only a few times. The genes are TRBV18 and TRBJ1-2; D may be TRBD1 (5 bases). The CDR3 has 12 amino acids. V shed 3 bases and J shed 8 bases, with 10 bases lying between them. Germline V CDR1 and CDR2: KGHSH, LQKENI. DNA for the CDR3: TGTGCCAGCTCACCGCAGGGTGGCGGCTACACCTTC. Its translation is CASSPQGGGYTF.

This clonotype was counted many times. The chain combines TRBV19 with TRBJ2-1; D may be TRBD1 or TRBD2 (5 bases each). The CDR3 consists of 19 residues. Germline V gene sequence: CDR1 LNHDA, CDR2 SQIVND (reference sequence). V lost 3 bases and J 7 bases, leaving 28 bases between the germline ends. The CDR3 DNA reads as TGTGCCAGTAGTATCCCCACCTGGGGCCTAGCAAGTAAAGGTAATGAGCAGTTCTTC. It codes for CASSIPTWGLASKGNEQFF.